This T cell receptor (beta chain) stems from a study of early T cells in non-severe SARS-CoV-2 infection. In TCRdb, the 5' RACE reads were re-called with MiXCR into one record per CDR3 protein. The sample holds around 50,000 distinct CDR3 sequences; 6.2% are singletons and the top ten take over 3.5%. CDR3 length: 13 residues. CDR1 is DFQATT and CDR2 is SNEGSKA in the germline V gene (reference sequence). V was shortened by 5 bases and J by 0 bases, with 10 bases between the two germline ends. Source material: whole blood. The chain couples TRBV20-1 to TRBJ1-1; D is undetermined. The receptor was derived from an adult who was a healthcare worker with PCR-confirmed SARS-CoV-2 infection or an uninfected control (not recorded which). DNA for the CDR3: TGCAGTGCTCCGACCGCCATGAACACTGAAGCTTTCTTT. Amino acids: CSAPTAMNTEAFF.